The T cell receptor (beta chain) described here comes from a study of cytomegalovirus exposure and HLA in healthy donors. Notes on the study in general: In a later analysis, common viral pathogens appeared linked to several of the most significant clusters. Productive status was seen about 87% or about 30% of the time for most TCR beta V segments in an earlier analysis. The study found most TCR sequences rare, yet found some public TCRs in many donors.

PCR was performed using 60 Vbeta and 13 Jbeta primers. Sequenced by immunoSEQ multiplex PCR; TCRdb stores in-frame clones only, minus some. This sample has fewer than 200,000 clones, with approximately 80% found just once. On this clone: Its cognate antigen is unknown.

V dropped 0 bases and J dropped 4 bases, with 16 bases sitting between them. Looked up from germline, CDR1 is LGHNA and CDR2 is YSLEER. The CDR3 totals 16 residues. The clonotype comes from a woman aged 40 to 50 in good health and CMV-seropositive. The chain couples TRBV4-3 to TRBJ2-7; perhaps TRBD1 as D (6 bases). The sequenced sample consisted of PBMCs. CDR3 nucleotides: TGCGCCAGCAGCCAAGATCTGGGGGCGAGATTATACGAGCAGTACTTC. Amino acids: CASSQDLGARLYEQYF.